These 12 T cell receptor beta chains were sequenced from one sample in a study of CD8+CD57+ T cells in acquired aplastic anemia. Patients chosen for sequencing had shown CD8+CD57+ cell expansion by flow cytometry. TCR beta VDJ and CDR3 were profiled, and genomic DNA was the template. From the reads, TCRdb called clonotypes with MiXCR, one entry per CDR3 protein. The data show approximately 190,000 distinct CDR3 sequences, 40% to 50% seen once. The sequenced material came from sorted CD4+, CD8+, or CD8+CD57+ T cells (not recorded which) from PBMCs. The origin of the receptors is a human donor with aplastic anemia.

V is TRBV19 and J is TRBJ2-2; D is possibly TRBD2 (6 bases). The CDR3 sequence is 16 residues long. Trimming removed 1 base at V and 1 base at J, with 10 bases between. The V gene's germline CDR1 is LNHDA and CDR2 SQIVND (reference sequence). CDR3 region: CASSIGRGLNTGELFF. The CDR3 DNA reads as TGTGCCAGTAGTATAGGTCGGGGACTGAACACCGGGGAGCTGTTTTTT.

This clonotype was seen ten or more times. CDR3 sequence: CASSLTGGGAYEQYF. Here the CDR3 DNA reads TGTGCCAGCAGCTTAACGGGGGGAGGAGCATACGAGCAGTACTTC. This sequence joins TRBV7-3 and TRBJ2-7; weak D call: TRBD2 (6 bases). V was shortened by 0 bases and J by 4 bases, with 13 bases between the two germline ends. Germline CDR1 and CDR2: SGHTA and FQGTGA. The CDR3 covers 15 residues.

This chain connects TRBV6-2 or TRBV6-3 to TRBJ2-1; TRBD2 matches at 12 bases. Germline V gene sequence: CDR1 MNHEY, CDR2 SVGEGT. The trim removed 4 bases at V and 12 bases at J, leaving 10 bases unmatched. The CDR3 covers 15 residues. This CDR3 reads CASSFGTSGSGGQFF. The DNA of the CDR3 is TGTGCCAGCAGTTTCGGGACTAGCGGGTCAGGGGGGCAGTTCTTC.

Many counts were recorded for this clonotype. The chain uses TRBV20-1 and TRBJ1-1; 7 bases map to TRBD1. The trim removed 3 bases at V and 2 bases at J, leaving 6 bases unmatched. CDR1 and CDR2 (germline): DFQATT, SNEGSKA (reference sequence). CDR3 size: 14 residues. The CDR3 region is CSARKGALNTEAFF. The DNA for the CDR3 is TGCAGTGCTAGGAAGGGGGCCCTTAACACTGAAGCTTTCTTT.

This clonotype was seen ten or more times. Here the CDR3 DNA reads TGTGCCAGCAGCTTGGGTGGTCCTACCTACGAGCAGTACTTC. Translating gives CASSLGGPTYEQYF. The V call is TRBV5-8, the J call TRBJ2-7; D remains ambiguous. Germline CDR1 is SGHTS and CDR2 is YDEGEE. V shed 0 bases and J shed 2 bases, with 9 bases lying between them. The CDR3 extends over 14 amino acids. Full variable domain (rest looked up from reference TRBV5-8 and TRBJ2-7): EAGVTQSPTHLIKTRGQQATLRCSPISGHTSVYWYQQALGLGLQFLLWYDEGEERNRGNFPPRFSGRQFPNYSSELNVNALELEDSALYLCASSLGGPTYEQYFGPGTRLTVT.

This clonotype was seen a few times. The V call is TRBV7-6, the J call TRBJ2-1; weak D call: TRBD1 (6 bases). CDR1 SGHVS and CDR2 FNYEAQ come from the germline V gene. The CDR3 runs to 17 residues. The V end lost 5 bases, the J end lost 7 bases, and 24 bases lay between the germline ends. Written as DNA, the CDR3 is TGTGCCAGCAGCATCAGACAGGCAGGGGAAGTGATGAATGAGCAGTTCTTC. This encodes CASSIRQAGEVMNEQFF.

Many counts were recorded for this clonotype. The chain is built from TRBV24-1 and TRBJ2-2, with 9 bases fitting TRBD1. The J segment lost 4 bases and the V segment lost 4 bases, leaving 3 bases of the junction unmatched. Germline values: CDR1 KGHDR, CDR2 SFDVKD. The CDR3 contains 15 residues. The CDR3 nucleotides are TGTGCCACCAGTGAGGACAGGGGATTCACCGGGGAGCTGTTTTTT. It is translated as CATSEDRGFTGELFF.

This clonotype was seen many times. The chain recombines TRBV4-1 with TRBJ2-3; the D is unclear. V shed 3 bases and J shed 3 bases, with 16 bases lying between them. This CDR3 has 16 amino acids. Germline V gene sequence: CDR1 MGHRA, CDR2 YSYEKL. The CDR3 bases are TGCGCCAGCAGCCATCCTCCTCGTTCCCGGACAGATACGCAGTATTTT. This translates into CASSHPPRSRTDTQYF.

This clonotype was seen a handful of times. V usage is TRBV19 and J usage is TRBJ2-3; D call uncertain. V lost 4 bases to trimming and J lost 0 bases, with 8 bases between them. This CDR3 is built from 14 residues. Germline values: CDR1 LNHDA, CDR2 SQIVND (reference sequence). CDR3 region: CASSTPMSTDTQYF. CDR3 coding DNA: TGTGCCAGTAGTACCCCGATGAGCACAGATACGCAGTATTTT.

In this sample, this clonotype turned up a few times. This chain connects TRBV24-1 to TRBJ1-5, with D possibly matching TRBD1 (6 bases). V was pared by 3 bases and J by 4 bases, with 18 bases between. Germline CDR1 is KGHDR and CDR2 is SFDVKD. There are 17 residues in the CDR3. CDR3 DNA: TGTGCCACCAGTGATAGAACAGGGCTTGATTTTAATCAGCCCCAGCATTTT. Protein: CATSDRTGLDFNQPQHF.

Concerning this clonotype itself: Just one base apart from a much larger clone, this may be a read error. The rearrangement links TRBV19 to TRBJ2-2, with TRBD2 matching over 10 bases. The CDR3 loop spans 17 amino acids. Germline V gene lookup returns CDR1 LNHDA and CDR2 SQIVND (reference sequence). The CDR3: CASSAASGSMATGGLFF. The CDR3 nucleotides read TGTGCCAGTAGTGCCGCTAGCGGGAGTATGGCCACCGGGGGGCTGTTTTTT.

The chain recombines TRBV6-1 with TRBJ2-1; D may be TRBD1 or TRBD2 (5 bases each). From germline, CDR1 is MNHNS and CDR2 SASEGT. Trimming removed 3 bases from V and 5 bases from J, with 11 bases in between. This CDR3 is built from 14 residues. CDR3 sequence (DNA): TGTGCCAGCAGTGACTGGGGGTCGGACAATGAGCAGTTCTTC. This encodes CASSDWGSDNEQFF.